What follows are 27 T cell receptor beta chains derived from one specimen sequenced in a study of regulatory T cells in long-lasting Graves disease. Arm-PCR of CDR3 regions with iRepertoire HTBI primers generated TCR beta libraries. TCRdb used MiXCR to reprocess the multiplex PCR reads, holding one entry per CDR3 protein. The table records some 240,000 distinct CDR3 sequences, roughly 20% of them present only once. Time point in this sample: newly diagnosed GD, antithyroid drugs for less than 3 months. PBMC-extracted RNA yielded the TCR library. These data also featured in a second study, about T cells in Graves' hyperthyroidism and ophthalmopathy.

The sample was peripheral blood mononuclear cells (PBMCs), taken at new diagnosis, from a patient treated with antithyroid drugs. Every receptor here comes from a woman aged 25 to 39 with Graves disease.

The chain carries TRBV28 and TRBJ2-4; 14 bases map to TRBD2. This CDR3 comprises 18 residues. CDR1 is MDHEN, CDR2 SYDVKM, per germline. After removal of 6 bases from V and 0 bases from J, the junction contained 7 bases not matched to a gene. This CDR3 reads CASRGLAGVLLAKNIQYF. The CDR3 nucleotides read TGTGCCAGCAGGGGACTAGCGGGGGTCCTCCTAGCCAAAAACATTCAGTACTTC.

Many counts were recorded for this clonotype. The chain has TRBV19 and TRBJ1-1; D not resolved. The V end lost 3 bases, the J end lost 1 base, and 3 bases lay between the germline ends. The CDR3 covers 12 residues. Germline assignment: CDR1 LNHDA and CDR2 SQIVND (reference sequence). In DNA, the CDR3 is TGTGCCAGTAGTATCCAGAACACTGAAGCTTTCTTT. It yields the protein CASSIQNTEAFF.

This clonotype was recorded at least ten times. J is TRBJ1-6 and V is TRBV2; D may be TRBD1 (5 bases). CDR1 is SNHLY and CDR2 is FYNNEI in the germline V gene. V shed 8 bases and J shed 7 bases, with 12 bases lying between them. The CDR3 has 13 amino acids. The CDR3 sequence is CASLRDGNSPLHF. The CDR3 DNA sequence: TGTGCCAGCCTCCGGGACGGCAATTCACCCCTCCACTTT.

This clonotype was recorded a few times. This chain links TRBV10-1 with TRBJ1-1; D unresolved. The germline V and J ends were trimmed by 6 bases and 4 bases, with 12 bases remaining between them. The V gene's germline CDR1 is WNHNN and CDR2 SYGVQD (reference sequence). The CDR3 sequence is 13 residues long. CDR3 loop: CASRSSRGTEAFF. CDR3 in DNA: TGCGCCAGCAGGAGCTCGCGCGGCACTGAAGCTTTCTTT.

This clonotype was counted between two and nine times. This may be a read error, as it is one base from a much larger clone. V is TRBV20-1 and J is TRBJ1-1, with no clear D. This CDR3 is built from 12 residues. Looked up from germline, CDR1 is DFQATT and CDR2 is SNEGSKA (reference sequence). The V end lost 6 bases, the J end lost 4 bases, and 12 bases lay between the germline ends. Written as DNA, the CDR3 is TGCAGTGCAAGACGGGCTGGCACTGAAGCTTTCTTT. This encodes CSARRAGTEAFF.

About this clonotype itself: Since a much larger clone is just one base distant, this may be a read error. This chain links TRBV28 with TRBJ2-7; D unresolved. Germline CDR1 and CDR2: MDHEN and SYDVKM. CDR3 size: 12 residues. CDR3 region: CASRVGSCEQYF. The CDR3 nucleotides are TGTGCCAGCCGTGTGGGATCCTGCGAGCAGTACTTC. Filled out from reference TRBV28 and TRBJ2-7, the complete variable domain reads DVKVTQSSRYLVKRTGEKVFLECVQDMDHENMFWYRQDPGLGLRLIYFSYDVKMKEKGDIPEGYSVSREKKERFSLILESASTNQTSMYLCASRVGSCEQYFGPGTRLTVT.

The chain employs TRBV6-4 and TRBJ1-2; 7 bases align to TRBD1. The germline V gene has CDR1 MRHNA and CDR2 SNTAGT. Losses at the gene ends were 4 bases for V and 2 bases for J; bases not matched to a gene: 4. CDR3 length: 14 amino acids. The chain's CDR3 is CASSVSTGNYGYTF. The CDR3 DNA reads TGTGCCAGCAGTGTCTCGACAGGGAACTATGGCTACACCTTC.

The gene calls are TRBV28 and TRBJ2-3; 7 nucleotides line up with TRBD2. The length of the CDR3 is 17 residues. The V gene's germline CDR1 is MDHEN and CDR2 SYDVKM. The trim removed 2 bases at V and 2 bases at J, leaving 10 bases unmatched. DNA of the CDR3: TGTGCCAGCAGTTTACCGGCTAGCGGAGCTCTCACAGATACGCAGTATTTT. Protein: CASSLPASGALTDTQYF.

This clonotype has at least ten counts. V and J are TRBV30 and TRBJ1-5; D remains unclear. Germline V gene data show CDR1 as GTSNPN and CDR2 as SVGIG (reference sequence). This CDR3 region has 13 residues. The V gene lost 1 base and the J gene lost 3 bases, with 7 bases spanning the gap. Here the CDR3 DNA reads TGTGCCTGGAGTGGCCGGGACAATCAGCCCCAGCATTTT. This gives the protein CAWSGRDNQPQHF. The whole variable domain, filled in from reference TRBV30 and TRBJ1-5, reads SQTIHQWPATLVQPVGSPLSLECTVEGTSNPNLYWYRQAAGRGLQLLFYSVGIGQISSEVPQNLSASRPQDRQFILSSKKLLLSDSGFYLCAWSGRDNQPQHFGDGTRLSIL.

Concerning this clonotype: At one of its ends the junction is not consistent with the germline gene, which may arise from a read error. This rearrangement joins TRBV11-3 to TRBJ2-5, with D perhaps matching TRBD1 (6 bases). Germline lookup yields CDR1 SGHNT and CDR2 YENEEA. CDR3 length equals 12 residues. CDR3 coding DNA: TGTGCCAGCAGCGAAGGGGGAGAGATCCAGTACTTC. Residues: CASSEGGEIQYF.

This clonotype was observed at least ten times. This may come from a read error, since a much larger clone is one base off. The missing conserved phenylalanine or tryptophan at the end of this CDR3 makes a read error likely. The genes are TRBV2 and TRBJ1-4, with 8 bases aligning to TRBD1. CDR1 and CDR2 (germline): SNHLY, FYNNEI. The CDR3 runs to 15 residues. The V segment lost 7 bases and the J segment 5 bases; nucleotides outside the gene matches: 9. CDR3 nucleotides: TGTGCCAGCACTATCCGACAGGGGCGAAATGAAAAACTGTTTCTT. Amino acid sequence: CASTIRQGRNEKLFL.

This clonotype was found many times. As DNA, the CDR3 is TGTGCCAGCAGCCCTCAGACAGCTCTAAACTATGGCTACACCTTC. Its translation: CASSPQTALNYGYTF. The chain recombines TRBV9 with TRBJ1-2; tentatively, D is TRBD1 (5 bases). V was pared by 4 bases and J by 2 bases, with 15 bases between. Germline V gives CDR1 SGDLS, CDR2 YYNGEE. The CDR3 length is 15 residues.

This clonotype was observed many times. The J gene is TRBJ1-2, the V gene TRBV30, with TRBD1 identical over 8 bases. The CDR3 is 14 amino acids. In germline, CDR1 is GTSNPN, CDR2 SVGIG (reference sequence). V shed 4 bases, J shed 5 bases, and the junction held 9 bases outside the gene matches. The CDR3 DNA is TGTGCCTGGATTCGGGACAGGCAGAGTTATGGCTACACCTTC. It yields the protein CAWIRDRQSYGYTF. The full variable domain, rest sourced from reference TRBV30 and TRBJ1-2, is SQTIHQWPATLVQPVGSPLSLECTVEGTSNPNLYWYRQAAGRGLQLLFYSVGIGQISSEVPQNLSASRPQDRQFILSSKKLLLSDSGFYLCAWIRDRQSYGYTFGSGTRLTVV.

The sample holds many counts of this clonotype. This chain connects TRBV30 to TRBJ2-3, with 9 bases identical to TRBD2. Unmatched junction bases numbered 7, after V lost 0 bases and J lost 0 bases. The CDR3 spans 17 residues. Germline CDR1 is GTSNPN and CDR2 is SVGIG (reference sequence). CDR3 in DNA: TGTGCCTGGAGTGTAGGGGGGCTAGCGGGGAGCACAGATACGCAGTATTTT. Translation: CAWSVGGLAGSTDTQYF.

In its sample, this clonotype was seen many times. The chain joins TRBV2 to TRBJ1-4; 10 positions match TRBD1. With V trimmed by 7 bases and J by 10 bases, 3 bases remained unmatched. There are 12 residues in the CDR3. In germline, CDR1 is SNHLY, CDR2 FYNNEI. This chain's CDR3 is CASMGDRGKLFF. The CDR3, as DNA: TGTGCCAGCATGGGGGACAGGGGAAAACTGTTTTTT.

This clonotype was picked up many times. The chain couples TRBV9 to TRBJ2-5, with D possibly being TRBD1 (5 bases). The CDR3 is 18 amino acids. The V gene lost 0 bases and the J gene lost 1 base, with 19 bases spanning the gap. CDR1 is SGDLS and CDR2 is YYNGEE in the germline V gene. The CDR3 here is CASSVGGTGGPSQETQYF. The DNA for the CDR3 is TGTGCCAGCAGCGTAGGGGGCACGGGCGGACCGTCCCAAGAGACCCAGTACTTC.

This clonotype was seen just once. The rearrangement uses TRBV7-2 and TRBJ1-2; the match to TRBD1 covers 8 bases. The CDR3 runs to 17 residues. Germline V gene sequence: CDR1 SGHTA, CDR2 FQGNSA. The trim removed 1 base at V and 8 bases at J, leaving 15 bases unmatched. The CDR3 spells CASSLVSLFGTGQGYTF. As DNA, the CDR3 is TGTGCCAGCAGCTTAGTTAGTTTGTTCGGGACAGGACAGGGCTACACCTTC.

This clonotype was counted ten times or more. This chain joins TRBV28 and TRBJ2-5; tentatively, D is TRBD1 or TRBD2 (5 bases each). The germline V gene has CDR1 MDHEN and CDR2 SYDVKM. Trimming removed 6 bases at V and 0 bases at J, with 14 bases between. The CDR3 is 15 amino acids. CDR3 DNA sequence: TGTGCCAGCAGCCCGGGACGGACGTACCAAGAGACCCAGTACTTC. Protein: CASSPGRTYQETQYF.

The table lists this clonotype with many counts. J is TRBJ1-5 and V is TRBV6-1; tentative D call: TRBD1 (6 bases). This CDR3 contains 15 residues. Germline V gene data show CDR1 as MNHNS and CDR2 as SASEGT. V lost 5 bases, J lost 1 base, and 12 bases lay in between. The CDR3: CASSTGTLSNQPQHF. The CDR3 region has the DNA TGTGCCAGCAGTACCGGGACACTCAGCAATCAGCCCCAGCATTTT.

This clonotype was counted at least ten times. The chain carries TRBV5-1 and TRBJ2-6, with a weak D call TRBD1 (5 bases). Trimming stripped 3 bases from V and 0 bases from J, with 10 bases between. The CDR3 sequence is 16 residues long. Germline V lookup: CDR1 SGHRS, CDR2 YFSETQ. This chain's CDR3 is CASSSSGISGANVLTF. The DNA for the CDR3 is TGCGCCAGCAGCTCTTCAGGGATCTCTGGGGCCAACGTCCTGACTTTC.

Ten or more counts support this clonotype. The rearrangement uses TRBV20-1 and TRBJ1-3; TRBD1 might be the D (5 bases). Trimming cost V 0 bases and J 8 bases, with 8 bases left between them. The CDR3 covers 12 residues. The V gene's germline CDR1 is DFQATT and CDR2 SNEGSKA (reference sequence). CDR3 in amino acids: CSARDRADTIYF. In DNA form, the CDR3 reads TGCAGTGCTAGAGACAGGGCTGACACCATATATTTT.

In its sample, this clonotype was seen many times. V gene TRBV6-1 combines with J gene TRBJ2-2; D not certain. There are 14 residues in the CDR3. Trimming removed 6 bases at V and 0 bases at J, with 8 bases between. Per germline, CDR1 MNHNS and CDR2 SASEGT. Here the CDR3 DNA reads TGTGCCAGCAGAAGGACCACGAACACCGGGGAGCTGTTTTTT. Translating it yields CASRRTTNTGELFF.

This clonotype was seen many times. In DNA, the CDR3 is TGTGCCAGCAGCCGGACGTTAGCGGATTCCTACGAGCAGTACTTC. This sequence encodes CASSRTLADSYEQYF. This chain connects TRBV7-9 to TRBJ2-7, with a tentative D call TRBD2 (6 bases). The CDR3 length is 15 residues. V was clipped by 5 bases and J by 1 base, with 15 bases between them. In germline, CDR1 is SEHNR, CDR2 FQNEAQ (reference sequence).

This clonotype came up many times. The chain has TRBV28 and TRBJ2-3; TRBD2 is a possible D gene (5 bases). Germline loops: CDR1 MDHEN, CDR2 SYDVKM. This CDR3 spans 13 amino acids. The V end lost 6 bases, the J end lost 0 bases, and 7 bases lay between the germline ends. The CDR3 is CASREGSTDTQYF. The DNA for the CDR3 is TGTGCCAGCAGAGAGGGAAGCACAGATACGCAGTATTTT. The variable domain in full, completed from reference TRBV28 and TRBJ2-3, reads DVKVTQSSRYLVKRTGEKVFLECVQDMDHENMFWYRQDPGLGLRLIYFSYDVKMKEKGDIPEGYSVSREKKERFSLILESASTNQTSMYLCASREGSTDTQYFGPGTRLTVL.

The chain combines TRBV5-1 with TRBJ1-4; the match to TRBD1 covers 7 bases. With V trimmed by 4 bases and J by 8 bases, 11 bases remained unmatched. Germline V lookup: CDR1 SGHRS, CDR2 YFSETQ. This CDR3 is built from 15 residues. CDR3 in amino acids: CASSPEGRGREKLFF. CDR3 DNA sequence: TGCGCCAGCAGCCCCGAGGGGAGGGGGCGGGAAAAACTGTTTTTT.

This clonotype came up many times. This rearrangement joins TRBV2 to TRBJ1-3, with a possible D match to TRBD1 (6 bases). The germline gives CDR1 SNHLY, CDR2 FYNNEI. V lost 1 base and J lost 4, with 11 bases in between. CDR3 length equals 15 residues. Here the CDR3 reads CASSEVGGGGNTIYF. The CDR3 DNA follows: TGTGCCAGCAGTGAAGTAGGGGGAGGAGGAAACACCATATATTTT.

At least ten counts were recorded for this clonotype. This rearrangement joins TRBV18 to TRBJ2-3; a weak D match, TRBD2 (5 bases). Germline lookup yields CDR1 KGHSH and CDR2 LQKENI. Trimming stripped 5 bases from V and 3 bases from J, with 18 bases between. The CDR3 loop spans 16 amino acids. The CDR3 reads CASSSPRSSGTDTQYF. CDR3 in DNA: TGTGCCAGCTCATCCCCCCGATCCTCGGGGACAGATACGCAGTATTTT.